The sequence of this T cell receptor (beta chain) was determined in a study of cytomegalovirus exposure and HLA in healthy donors (dated by TCRdb to the late 2010s). About the investigation overall: According to an earlier analysis of around 600 of the donors, about 179 million T cells yielded 117 million unique TCR beta sequences and about 300 Gb of sequence data. Because of strong linkage in the cohort, five DR-DQ haplotypes were treated as single units for association and clustering. Among the roughly 390 genotyped donors, 75% to 90% belonged to the genetic ancestry cluster associated with self-reported Caucasian donors. To predict cytomegalovirus infection status, the study combined high-throughput TCR immunosequencing, statistical association of individual TCRs with disease status, and machine learning. The number of typed donors differed by locus: 629-630 for A, B, C, DRB1 and DQB1; roughly 510 for DQA1; approximately 600 for DPA1; and about 470 for DPB1. Using immunosequencing, the study profiled T cell repertoires from approximately 700 subjects and related those repertoires to cytomegalovirus serostatus. Among several hundred genotyped donors of the cohort, an average of roughly 230,000 unique TCR beta nucleotide sequences was sequenced per donor, of which about 19% were non-productive. An early release covering about 600 HLA-typed donors comprised approximately 290 gigabases of sequencing data and around 85 million unique TCR sequences. To study patterns of TCR occurrence, a later analysis re-analyzed previously published TCR beta repertoires from several hundred donors and added high-resolution HLA genotyping. In the later analysis, no new phenotypic data were used to find candidate immune exposures; instead, reliance was placed on TCR beta sequences and their occurrence across donors. In a later genetic analysis, genome-wide SNP genotypes for about 55% of the roughly 670 donors were used, and that subset was treated as a discovery cohort. Both class I and class II loci were covered by HLA typing, at four-digit resolution. An earlier analysis of around 580 of the donors used high-throughput TCR beta sequencing to judge whether each TCR beta V gene segment behaved as functional or pseudogenic. All discovery cohort repertoires had been generated on a single sequencing platform. Donor age, sex, ethnicity and CMV serostatus were compiled together with the repertoire data. A separate validation cohort of over a hundred different subjects was used in addition to the roughly 700-subject first cohort. The study aimed to test whether cataloging public T cell receptors could reveal signatures of past pathogen exposure. Broad study findings and their caveats: A few of the identified cytomegalovirus-associated TCR beta chains were confirmed in vitro to be specific for cytomegalovirus antigens. Compared with equally common non-associated chains, HLA-associated TCR beta chains in a later analysis were more clonally expanded and had lower generation probabilities. A later genetic analysis associated a missense DCLRE1C variant with V-gene and J-gene trimming of TCR beta chains, and an independent cohort replicated the association. The only immune exposure information available for the cohort was CMV serostatus. In a later analysis, several top co-occurrence clusters were reported to appear linked to parvovirus B19, influenza, CMV and Epstein-Barr virus. The earlier analysis of around 600 of the donors excluded approximately 17 rarely observed V segments, including chromosome 9 orphons, because counts were too low. A cluster of highly shared sequence variants was judged likely to represent a technical artifact of the sequencing pipeline. A later genetic analysis reported fewer N-insertions in productive TCRs among donors in an Asian-associated ancestry cluster than the roughly 700-donor mean. A total of 150 to 200 TCR beta chains were listed by the study as associated with cytomegalovirus. Linkage disequilibrium might explain the correlated functional status among segregating V segments, but an unknown experimental factor could not be ruled out. In both the original and validation cohorts, the classifier was reported to diagnose cytomegalovirus status with high specificity and sensitivity. The authors suggested that the approach could potentially be extended to other disease states and immunological phenotypes. Because HLA typing was unavailable for some donors at each locus, only the typed subset was used in association tests. Most TCR sequences were seen in very few donors, while some public TCRs were found in many individuals. When HLA alleles, especially DR and DQ, strongly co-occurred, attributing TCR associations to individual alleles was difficult. In a later analysis, the rate of TCR association differed among HLA loci, with DRB1 alleles having the most associated TCRs and HLA-C alleles having the fewest. In an earlier analysis of around 500 of the donors, most TCR beta V segments appeared in productive rearrangements about 87% or about 30% of the time, broadly matching IMGT annotations. Because the 87-base-pair reads could not distinguish some IMGT-functional V segments, including TRBV6-2 and TRBV6-3, those segments were excluded. In a later analysis, some 17,000 TCR beta sequences were associated with specific HLA alleles at a false discovery rate of 0.05. Roughly uniform sequencing depth across donors was assumed in presence/absence analyses, although this assumption may not hold. A later analysis found that most CMV-associated TCR beta chains appeared HLA-restricted, with HLA associations seemingly driven largely by CMV exposure. A further reported finding was that TCR beta sequences accurately predicted the HLA-A and HLA-B alleles for most subjects in the first cohort. The cohort was sequenced for TCR beta chains only, and without alpha or paired-chain data the features that could be detected were limited.

The library was made by the immunoSEQ multiplex PCR assay. For the multiplex PCR, a mixture combining 60 forward primers for TCR Vbeta segments and 13 reverse primers for TCR Jbeta segments was used. The CDR3 region of rearranged TCR beta genes was amplified from genomic DNA with a multiplex PCR assay. On the Illumina HiSeq System, the amplified TCR beta libraries were sequenced as 87-base-pair reads. The paper's processing steps were these. Across the 500 to 700 repertoires, a later analysis counted approximately 83 million unique TCR beta chains, roughly 11 million of which were shared by at least two donors. A nearest-neighbor algorithm error-corrected the raw reads and collapsed the reads into unique sequences, merging closely related sequences to remove PCR and sequencing errors. Alignment of CDR3 sequences to IMGT reference sequences was used to assign V, D and J gene segments. For a sequence to be retained, a match of at least six nucleotides to both a V gene segment and a J gene segment was required. Rearrangements were called productive when the CDR3 lacked stop codons and stayed in frame with V and J; all others were non-productive. CDR3 was defined by IMGT convention, running from the second conserved V-encoded cysteine to the conserved J-encoded phenylalanine. In an earlier analysis of roughly 580 of the donors, sequences lacking an unambiguous match to a single V gene segment were excluded. In an earlier analysis of 450 to 700 of the donors, V segments were called functional above 56.7% productive rearrangements and were called segregating when the between-donor standard deviation exceeded 5%. To diagnose cytomegalovirus status from the catalog of TCR beta chain sequences, a statistical classification framework was built. In a later analysis, TCR nucleotide sequences were compared against IMGT/GENE-DB human TR gene sequences so that V and J genes could be assigned. The TCRdist pipeline was used in a later analysis to assign CDR3 sequences and most-parsimonious VDJ recombination scenarios. In a later analysis, each TCR beta chain was defined by its CDR3 amino acid sequence together with its V-gene family, and reads without a unique V-gene family were excluded. In a later analysis, around 600 highly shared, low-generation-probability nucleotide sequences were removed to address suspected cross-contamination and a sequencing artifact. In a later analysis, a clonal expansion index for each public chain was calculated from normalized within-repertoire ranks of inferred template counts. Generation probabilities in a later analysis came from a VDJ recombination model fitted to out-of-frame rearrangements, and those results were checked against IGoR. A later analysis scored TCR-TCR, TCR-HLA and TCR-CMV co-occurrence with hypergeometric tests, applying a repertoire-size bias correction to TCR pairs. In a later analysis, false discovery rates were estimated by permuting HLA or CMV assignments 20 times. In a later analysis, co-occurring TCRs were grouped using DBSCAN, with TCRdist sequence similarity added in when clustering inside HLA-allele-positive subsets. For co-occurrence clustering, repertoires with fewer than 30,000 or more than 120,000 public chains were excluded, along with about five repertoires with anomalous nucleotide sharing. TCRdb took over this immuneACCESS table, retaining in-frame rearrangements with V and J assigned. Such tables are incomplete; in checked studies, under half of the missing clones stem from an unresolved V gene, and the remainder is unexplained. Clone size and V and J calls were adopted from that table, with D and trimming inferred from the DNA. The record for this sample contains about 110,000 clones. Around 3.6% of the sample is taken by the ten largest.

The germline V gene encodes CDR1 SEHNR and CDR2 FQNEAQ (reference sequence). The CDR3 covers 18 residues, taking in both the cysteine and the phenylalanine. Of the read, only the CDR3 DNA is kept; its 54 bases are in frame from base 1. Germline trimming: 11 bases from V, 5 bases from J; junction bases outside gene matches: 17. As regards this clone: Its antigen is still unknown.

The cohort was made up of 500 to 850 healthy bone marrow donors. All cohort members were sampled while nominally healthy, although unrecorded immune exposures were likely present. The donor was CMV seronegative and was included in the group of under 450 seronegative cohort members. A peripheral blood sample was provided by each donor, and peripheral blood mononuclear cells were used for TCR beta sequencing. Genomic DNA was extracted from the blood cell samples with the Qiagen DNeasy Blood Extraction Kit. Sequences were obtained from PBMCs. The receptor's source is a man aged 18 to 35 in good health and CMV-seronegative. The sequence links TRBV7-9 to TRBJ2-5; 16 middle bases align to TRBD2. This receptor carries the CDR3 CASGSGTSGRGVGETQYF. The base sequence is TGTGCCTCCGGGAGCGGGACTAGCGGGAGGGGAGTGGGGGAGACCCAGTACTTC.